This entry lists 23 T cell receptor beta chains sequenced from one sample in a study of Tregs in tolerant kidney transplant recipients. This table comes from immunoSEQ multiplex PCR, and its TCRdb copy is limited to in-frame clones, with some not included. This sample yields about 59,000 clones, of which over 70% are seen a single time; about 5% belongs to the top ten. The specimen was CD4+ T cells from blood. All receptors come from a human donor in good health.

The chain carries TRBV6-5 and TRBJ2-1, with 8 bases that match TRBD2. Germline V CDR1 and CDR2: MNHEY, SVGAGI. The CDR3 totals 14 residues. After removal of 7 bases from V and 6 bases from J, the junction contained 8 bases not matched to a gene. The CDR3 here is CASTRDGGVNEQFF. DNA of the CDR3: TGTGCCAGCACCCGGGACGGGGGGGTCAATGAGCAGTTCTTC.

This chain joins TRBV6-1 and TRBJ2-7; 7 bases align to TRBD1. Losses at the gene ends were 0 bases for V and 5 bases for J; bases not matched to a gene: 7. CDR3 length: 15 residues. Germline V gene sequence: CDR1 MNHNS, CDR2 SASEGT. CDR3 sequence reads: CASSEAQTGNHEQYF. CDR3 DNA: TGTGCCAGCAGTGAAGCACAGACAGGGAACCACGAGCAGTACTTC.

The CDR3 DNA reads TGCGCCAGCAGCCAAGAGGGACTAGGGATTGGGACCCAGTACTTC. It translates to CASSQEGLGIGTQYF. The rearrangement joins TRBV4-1 to TRBJ2-5; TRBD2 matches 8 bases. Trimming cost V 0 bases and J 7 bases; bases outside gene matches: 7. In germline, CDR1 is MGHRA, CDR2 YSYEKL. The CDR3 loop spans 15 amino acids.

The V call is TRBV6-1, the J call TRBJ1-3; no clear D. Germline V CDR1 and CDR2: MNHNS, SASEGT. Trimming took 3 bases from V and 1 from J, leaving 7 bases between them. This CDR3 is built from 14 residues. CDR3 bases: TGTGCCAGCAGTGATTTAGTTTCTGGAAACACCATATATTTT. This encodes CASSDLVSGNTIYF.

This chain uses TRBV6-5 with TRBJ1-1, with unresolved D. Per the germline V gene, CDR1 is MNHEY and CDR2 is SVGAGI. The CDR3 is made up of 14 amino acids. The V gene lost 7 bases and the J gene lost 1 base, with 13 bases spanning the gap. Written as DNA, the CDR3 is TGTGCCAGCACCGAAAGTAGTGGGAACACTGAAGCTTTCTTT. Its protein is CASTESSGNTEAFF.

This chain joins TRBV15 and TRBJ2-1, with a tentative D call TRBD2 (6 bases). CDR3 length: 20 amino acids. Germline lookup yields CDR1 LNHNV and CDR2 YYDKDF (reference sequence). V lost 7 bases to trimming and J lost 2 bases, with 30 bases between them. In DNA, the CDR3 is TGTGCCACCAAGGGGACCAAGGCTAGCGACCAACACGGGGCCTACAATGAGCAGTTCTTC. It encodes CATKGTKASDQHGAYNEQFF.

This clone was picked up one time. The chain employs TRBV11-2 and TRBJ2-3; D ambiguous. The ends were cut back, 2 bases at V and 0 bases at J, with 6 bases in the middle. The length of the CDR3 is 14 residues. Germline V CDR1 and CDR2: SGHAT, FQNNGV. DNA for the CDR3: TGTGCCAGCAGCTTACAGGACAGCACAGATACGCAGTATTTT. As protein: CASSLQDSTDTQYF.

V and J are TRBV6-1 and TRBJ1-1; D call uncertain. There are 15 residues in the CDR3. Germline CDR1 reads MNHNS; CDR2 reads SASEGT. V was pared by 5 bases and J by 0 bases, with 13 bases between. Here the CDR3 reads CASSRPPGLNTEAFF. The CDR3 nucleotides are TGTGCCAGCAGTCGACCCCCGGGTTTGAACACTGAAGCTTTCTTT.

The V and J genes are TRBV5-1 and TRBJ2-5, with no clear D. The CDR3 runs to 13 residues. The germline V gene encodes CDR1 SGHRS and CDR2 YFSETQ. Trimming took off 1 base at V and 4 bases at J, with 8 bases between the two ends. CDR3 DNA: TGCGCCAGCAGCTTGTTCGTAGGAGAGACCCAGTACTTC. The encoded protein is CASSLFVGETQYF. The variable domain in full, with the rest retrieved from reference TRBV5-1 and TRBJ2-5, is KAGVTQTPRYLIKTRGQQVTLSCSPISGHRSVSWYQQTPGQGLQFLFEYFSETQRNKGNFPGRFSGRQFSNSRSEMNVSTLELGDSALYLCASSLFVGETQYFGPGTRLLVL.

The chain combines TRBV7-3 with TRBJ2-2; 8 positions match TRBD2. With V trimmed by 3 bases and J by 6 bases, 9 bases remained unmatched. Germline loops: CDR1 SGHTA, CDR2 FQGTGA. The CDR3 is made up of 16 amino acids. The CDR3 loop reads CASSFRGGLVAGELFF. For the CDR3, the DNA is TGTGCCAGCAGCTTCCGGGGGGGCCTGGTCGCCGGGGAGCTGTTTTTT.

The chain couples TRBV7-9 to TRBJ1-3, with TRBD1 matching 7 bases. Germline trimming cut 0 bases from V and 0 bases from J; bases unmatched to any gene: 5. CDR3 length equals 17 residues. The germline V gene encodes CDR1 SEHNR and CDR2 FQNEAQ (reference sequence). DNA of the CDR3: TGTGCCAGCAGCTTAGCCACGACAGGGTTCTCTGGAAACACCATATATTTT. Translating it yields CASSLATTGFSGNTIYF. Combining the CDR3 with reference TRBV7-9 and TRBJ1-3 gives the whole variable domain DTGVSQNPRHKITKRGQNVTFRCDPISEHNRLYWYRQTLGQGPEFLTYFQNEAQLEKSRLLSDRFSAERPKGSFSTLEIQRTEQGDSAMYLCASSLATTGFSGNTIYFGEGSWLTVV.

The CDR3 DNA sequence: TGTGCCAGCAGTTACTCGCGAGACAGCCCCTACGAGCAGTACTTC. As protein: CASSYSRDSPYEQYF. The chain couples TRBV6-6 to TRBJ2-7; a possible D gene is TRBD1 (5 bases). Trimming stripped 0 bases from V and 2 bases from J, with 11 bases between. Germline lookup yields CDR1 MNHNY and CDR2 SVGAGI (reference sequence). This CDR3 is 15 amino acids long.

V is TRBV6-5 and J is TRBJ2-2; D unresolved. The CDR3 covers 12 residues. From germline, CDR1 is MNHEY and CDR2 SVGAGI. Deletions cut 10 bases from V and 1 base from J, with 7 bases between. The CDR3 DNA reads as TGTGCCACGAGCGAGAACACCGGGGAGCTGTTTTTT. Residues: CATSENTGELFF.

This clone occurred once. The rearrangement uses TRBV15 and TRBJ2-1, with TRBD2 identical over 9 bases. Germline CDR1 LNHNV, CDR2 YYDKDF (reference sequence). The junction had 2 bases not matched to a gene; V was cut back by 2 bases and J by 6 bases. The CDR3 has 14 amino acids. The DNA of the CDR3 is TGTGCCACCAGCAGACTAGCGGGACGCAATGAGCAGTTCTTC. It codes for CATSRLAGRNEQFF.

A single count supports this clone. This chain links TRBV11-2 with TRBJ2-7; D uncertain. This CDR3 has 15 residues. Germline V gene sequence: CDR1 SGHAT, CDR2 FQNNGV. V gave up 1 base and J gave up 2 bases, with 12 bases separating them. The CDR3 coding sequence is TGTGCCAGCAGCTTAGGGTTCGATGCCACCTACGAGCAGTACTTC. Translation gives CASSLGFDATYEQYF.

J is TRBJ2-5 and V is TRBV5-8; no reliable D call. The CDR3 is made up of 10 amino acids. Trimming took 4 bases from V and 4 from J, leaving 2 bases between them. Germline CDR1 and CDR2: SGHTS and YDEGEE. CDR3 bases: TGTGCCAGCAGCATAGAGACCCAGTACTTC. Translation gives CASSIETQYF.

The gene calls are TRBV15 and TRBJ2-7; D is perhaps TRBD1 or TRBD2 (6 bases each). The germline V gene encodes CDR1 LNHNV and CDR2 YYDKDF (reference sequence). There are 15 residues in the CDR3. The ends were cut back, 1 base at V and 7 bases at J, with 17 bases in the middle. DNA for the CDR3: TGTGCCACCAGCAGAGGTACACAGGGAGGATGGGAGCAGTACTTC. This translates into CATSRGTQGGWEQYF.

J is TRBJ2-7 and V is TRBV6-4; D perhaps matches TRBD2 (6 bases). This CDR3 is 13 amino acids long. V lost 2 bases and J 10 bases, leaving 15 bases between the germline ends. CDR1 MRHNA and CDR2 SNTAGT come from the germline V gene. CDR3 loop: CASSDRLGGLQYF. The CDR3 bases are TGTGCCAGCAGTGACCGGTTGGGGGGACTCCAGTACTTC.

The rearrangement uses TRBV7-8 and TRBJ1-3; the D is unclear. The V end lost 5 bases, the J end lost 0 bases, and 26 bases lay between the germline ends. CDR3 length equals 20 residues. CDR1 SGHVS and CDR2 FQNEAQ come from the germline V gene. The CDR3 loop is CASSHLPPRIPPRSGNTIYF. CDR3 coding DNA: TGTGCCAGCAGCCACTTACCCCCCAGGATCCCCCCCCGCTCTGGAAACACCATATATTTT.

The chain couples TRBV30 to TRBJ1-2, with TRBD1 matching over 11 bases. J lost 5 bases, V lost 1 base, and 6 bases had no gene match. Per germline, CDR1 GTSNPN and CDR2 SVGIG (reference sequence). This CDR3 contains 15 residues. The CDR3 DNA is TGTGCCTGGAGTGGGCCCCGGGACAGGGGGTATGGCTACACCTTC. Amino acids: CAWSGPRDRGYGYTF.

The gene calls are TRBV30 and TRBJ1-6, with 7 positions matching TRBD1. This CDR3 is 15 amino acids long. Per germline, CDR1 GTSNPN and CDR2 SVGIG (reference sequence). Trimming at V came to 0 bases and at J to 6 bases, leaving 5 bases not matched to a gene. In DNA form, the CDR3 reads TGTGCCTGGAGTGTGCGTCAGGGGGGTAATTCACCCCTCCACTTT. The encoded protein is CAWSVRQGGNSPLHF.

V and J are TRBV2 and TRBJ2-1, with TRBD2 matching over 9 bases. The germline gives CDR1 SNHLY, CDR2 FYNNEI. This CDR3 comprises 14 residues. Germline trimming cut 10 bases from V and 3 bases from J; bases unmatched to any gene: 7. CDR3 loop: CAKSGGLIYNEQFF. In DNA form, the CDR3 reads TGTGCCAAGAGCGGGGGGCTTATCTACAATGAGCAGTTCTTC. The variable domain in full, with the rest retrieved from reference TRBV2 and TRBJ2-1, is EPEVTQTPSHQVTQMGQEVILRCVPISNHLYFYWYRQILGQKVEFLVSFYNNEISEKSEIFDDQFSVERPDGSNFTLKIRSTKLEDSAMYFCAKSGGLIYNEQFFGPGTRLTVL.

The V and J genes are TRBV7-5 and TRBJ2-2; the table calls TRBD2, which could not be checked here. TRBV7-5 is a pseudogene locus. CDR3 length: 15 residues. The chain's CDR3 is CARSLGGPSTGELFF. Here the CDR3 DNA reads TGTGCCAGAAGCTTGGGCGGGCCTAGCACCGGGGAGCTGTTTTTT.